This T cell receptor beta chain was retrieved from a study of cytomegalovirus exposure and HLA in healthy donors. Amplification used 60 Vbeta primers and 13 Jbeta primers. TCRdb's copy holds only in-frame clones and misses some; the assay was immunoSEQ multiplex PCR. The table records 210,000 or so clones, over 75% of them present only once. The study, taken as a whole, reports: TCR beta V- and J-gene trimming, according to a later analysis, was linked to a missense DCLRE1C variant. In a later analysis, specific HLA alleles were associated with more than 15,000 TCR beta sequences at a 0.05 false discovery rate.

Per the germline V gene, CDR1 is SQVTM and CDR2 is ANQGSEA. This CDR3 has 14 residues. The V gene end was trimmed by 7 bases and the J gene end by 6 bases; junction bases not matched to a gene: 5. This clone was observed a single time. Its antigen is not identified. The sequence came from a man between 18 and 35 years old in good health and CMV-seronegative. Sequencing input: PBMCs. This chain connects TRBV29-1 to TRBJ2-1; 14 positions match TRBD2. Here the CDR3 reads CSAATSGRANEQFF. CDR3 in DNA: TGCAGCGCCGCGACTAGCGGGAGGGCCAATGAGCAGTTCTTC.